This T cell receptor (beta chain) stems from a study of T cells in Graves' hyperthyroidism and ophthalmopathy. Across the study: Peripheral blood was acquired at first diagnosis, ahead of any therapy whatsoever.

Using RNA transcripts as the source, TCR beta CDR3 regions were amplified. The HTBI primer set was used in a first-round RT-PCR of the TCR CDR3. TCRdb ran MiXCR on the multiplex PCR reads and lists one entry per CDR3 protein. The sample consists of 450,000 to 600,000 distinct CDR3 sequences, 20% of them appearing once. Enrolled ophthalmopathy patients presented with a Clinical Activity Score of at least 3, a NOSPECS grade of at least 4, and disease duration under 3 months. Thyroid ultrasound, orbital computed tomography, clinical symptoms, and serum thyroxine and TRAb underpinned diagnoses. After removal of 5 bases from V and 1 base from J, the junction contained 3 bases not matched to a gene. In germline, CDR1 is SQVTM, CDR2 ANQGSEA. The length of the CDR3 is 13 residues.

Sequenced: blood. The chain carries TRBV29-1 and TRBJ2-7; TRBD1 matches 9 bases. The receptor comes from a middle-aged man with Graves' ophthalmopathy. The CDR3 spells CSVKTGGSYEQYF. The DNA of the CDR3 is TGCAGCGTTAAGACAGGGGGGTCCTACGAGCAGTACTTC.